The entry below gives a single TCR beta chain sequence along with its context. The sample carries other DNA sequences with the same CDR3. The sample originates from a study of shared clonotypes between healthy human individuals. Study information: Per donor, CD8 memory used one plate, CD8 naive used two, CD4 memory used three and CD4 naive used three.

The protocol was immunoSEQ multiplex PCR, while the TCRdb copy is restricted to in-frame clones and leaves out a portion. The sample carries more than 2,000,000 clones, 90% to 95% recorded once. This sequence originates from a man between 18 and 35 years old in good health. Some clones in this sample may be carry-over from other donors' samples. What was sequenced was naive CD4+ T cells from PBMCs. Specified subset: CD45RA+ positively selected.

The CDR3 is CASSLQGNYGYTF. The CDR3 nucleotides read TGTGCCAGCAGCCTACAGGGGAACTATGGCTACACCTTC. V usage is TRBV28 and J usage is TRBJ1-2, with 7 bases fitting TRBD1. Germline values: CDR1 MDHEN, CDR2 SYDVKM. Trimming removed 6 bases from V and 2 bases from J; junction bases left unmatched: 3. This CDR3 has 13 residues.